The T cell receptor (beta chain) described here comes from a study of regulatory T cells in long-lasting Graves disease listed by TCRdb under 2021. Describing the broader study: Persistent Graves' disease meant more than 5 years of antithyroid drug treatment with TSH receptor autoantibodies that stayed positive. This study used TCR sequencing and RNA sequencing of peripheral blood to compare persistent Graves' disease patients against newly diagnosed Graves' disease patients. The study took place in China and was registered as a clinical trial. A total of roughly 35 samples underwent TCR sequencing: about 13 from persistent and roughly 20 from newly diagnosed Graves' disease patients. Antithyroid drugs had been taken for roughly 10 years on average by persistent Graves' disease patients in the clinical cohort.

The sample's time point, from its label and the paper: persistent/refractory GD, antithyroid drugs over 5 years with positive TRAb. For both TCR sequencing and RNA sequencing, RNA was extracted from PBMCs in TRIzol. Graves' disease was diagnosed according to American Thyroid Association guidelines. The patients came from an endocrinology department in Xi'an, China. Each patient gave roughly 8.4 milliliters of peripheral blood, collected in an EDTA anticoagulant tube. Ficoll Paque Plus density gradient separation was used to isolate PBMCs, and no further T cell sorting was performed. An Agilent 2100 Bioanalyzer and agarose gel were used to assess RNA quality, and a NanoDrop 2000 was used to measure RNA concentration. About this clonotype itself: What antigen it recognizes has not been identified. One junction end does not reproduce the germline sequence, and a read error may be involved.

Receptors were amplified or captured by multiplex PCR. TCRdb records Illumina HiSeq 4000 as the sequencer. To build TCR beta libraries, CDR3 regions were amplified by Arm-PCR using iRepertoire HTBI primers. Before sequencing, the PCR products underwent gel purification. For the original study's pipeline: A total of 62 TRBV and about 13 TRBJ segments were identified across samples and were used for gene usage analysis of CDR3 amino acid clonotypes. Filtered high-quality paired reads were merged into contigs using COPE and FqMerger. BLAST was used to align contigs to IMGT TRBV, TRBD and TRBJ reference genes, and CDR3 was defined according to IMGT. Highly expanded clones were defined as clonotypes with a frequency above 0.1%. Repertoire diversity was measured by Shannon entropy, and V-J evenness by the Gini coefficient. Public clonotypes were defined as clonotypes shared by more than one individual. TCRdb reran the public reads through fastp at Q25 and MiXCR, keeping productive beta chains. Entries that share a CDR3 protein sequence are merged under the most common genes and DNA. These V and J calls originate from TCRdb's pipeline instead of the authors' own analysis. A total of roughly 400,000 distinct CDR3 sequences appear in this sample, less than 25% of them only once. The top ten clonotypes cover under 25% of the sample.

Findings and caveats that apply to the study as a whole: As a limitation, the authors acknowledged that the small sample size may reduce accuracy. More public clonotypes were shared among persistent patients (about 2,800) than among newly diagnosed patients (just under 1,000). Only peripheral blood was studied, because thyroid tissue, the primary lesion, was inaccessible. Lower TCR Shannon entropy and fewer highly expanded clones were observed in persistent Graves' disease patients than in newly diagnosed patients, which suggested clonal expansion. Persistent disease showed preferential use of TRBV28, TRBJ1-2 and TRBJ2-5, whereas newly diagnosed disease favored TRBV20-1 and TRBJ2-1. Sequencing and analysis were limited to the TCR beta chain.

From the cysteine up to the phenylalanine, the CDR3 has a length of 16 residues. Kept here is only the CDR3 DNA, which spans 48 bases and is read in frame from base 1. CDR1 MNHNS and CDR2 SASEGT are derived from the germline V gene. Recombination connected TRBV6-1 to TRBJ2-3, with TRBD2 identical over 10 junction bases. This sequence originates from a female donor with Graves disease. This specimen consisted of peripheral blood mononuclear cells (PBMCs), obtained when the disease was refractory, from a patient treated with antithyroid drugs. The DNA reads TGTGCCATCAGTGTAGATCCTAGCGGGAGAGTAGATACGCAGTATTTT. The encoded protein is CAISVDPSGRVDTQYF.